This TCR beta chain was captured in a study of CD8 T cells in ankylosing spondylitis. This clonotype was detected a few times. Its antigen remains unknown. Broader study findings: Blood of patients with ankylosing spondylitis appeared to be characterized by a TCR beta motif of eight highly homologous variants.

The V and J ends lost 6 bases and 0 bases respectively, with 12 bases between them. CDR3 length: 15 amino acids. The germline V gene has CDR1 SGHRS and CDR2 YFSETQ. A single record per CDR3 protein comes from TCRdb applying MiXCR to the 5' RACE reads. The table records under 950,000 distinct CDR3 sequences, roughly 20% of them present only once. This sequence was found in a male donor with ankylosing spondylitis. Sequenced: blood, either unsorted or a sorted T cell fraction (not recorded which). The V gene is TRBV5-1, the J gene TRBJ1-4; D is unresolved. CDR3 bases: TGCGCCAGCACCGATGGTGGTGCAACTAATGAAAAACTGTTTTTT. Encoded protein: CASTDGGATNEKLFF.